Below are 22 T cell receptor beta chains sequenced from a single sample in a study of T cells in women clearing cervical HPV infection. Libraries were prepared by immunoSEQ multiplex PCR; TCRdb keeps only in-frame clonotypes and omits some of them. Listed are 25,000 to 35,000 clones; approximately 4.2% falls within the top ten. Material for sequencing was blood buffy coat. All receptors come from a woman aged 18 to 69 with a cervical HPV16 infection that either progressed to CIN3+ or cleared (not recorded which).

The part of the CDR3 DNA that was read is TGTGCCAGCAGTTCGGACAGGGAGGATGGC. Translating gives CASSSDREDG. The CDR3 reads in full as CASSSDREDGYTF. The chain couples TRBV2 to TRBJ1-2; 8 positions agree with TRBD1. Read coverage stops 3 residues before the CDR3 terminus; the germline J gene supplies the remainder. The length of the CDR3 is 13 residues. Looked up from germline, CDR1 is SNHLY and CDR2 is FYNNEI. V gave up 5 bases and J gave up 6 bases; unmatched junction bases: 5.

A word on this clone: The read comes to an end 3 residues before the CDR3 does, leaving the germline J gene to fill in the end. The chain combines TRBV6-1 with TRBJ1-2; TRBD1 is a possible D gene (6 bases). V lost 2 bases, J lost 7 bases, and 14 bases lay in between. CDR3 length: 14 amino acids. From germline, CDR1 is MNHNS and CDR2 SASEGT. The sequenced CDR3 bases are TGTGCCAGCAGTGAAAGCAGGGGCCGAGGTGGC. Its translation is CASSESRGRGG. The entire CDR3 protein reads CASSESRGRGGYTF.

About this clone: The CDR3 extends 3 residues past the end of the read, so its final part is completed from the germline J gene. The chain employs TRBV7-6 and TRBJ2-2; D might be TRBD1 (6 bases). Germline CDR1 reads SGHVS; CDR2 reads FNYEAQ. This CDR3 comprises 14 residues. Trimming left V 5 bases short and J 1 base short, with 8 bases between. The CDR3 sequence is CASSPDRNTGELFF. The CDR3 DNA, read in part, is TGTGCCAGCAGCCCGGACAGGAACACCGGGGAG.

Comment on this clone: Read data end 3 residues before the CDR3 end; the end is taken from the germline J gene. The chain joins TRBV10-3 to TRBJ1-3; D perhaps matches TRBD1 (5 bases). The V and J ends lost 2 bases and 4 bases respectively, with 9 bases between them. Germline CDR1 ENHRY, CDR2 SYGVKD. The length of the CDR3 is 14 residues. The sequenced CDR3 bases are TGTGCCATCAGTGAGAGGGGTTTGGGAAACACC. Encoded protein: CAISERGLGNT. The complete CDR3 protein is CAISERGLGNTIYF.

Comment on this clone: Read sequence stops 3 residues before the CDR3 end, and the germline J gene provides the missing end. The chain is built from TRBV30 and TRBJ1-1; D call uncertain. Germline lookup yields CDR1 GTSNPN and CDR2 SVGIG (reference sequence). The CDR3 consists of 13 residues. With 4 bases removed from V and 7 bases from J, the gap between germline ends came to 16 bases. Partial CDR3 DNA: TGTGCCTGGATTGGCGACGCAGGCTTTGAA. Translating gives CAWIGDAGFE. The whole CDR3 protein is CAWIGDAGFEAFF.

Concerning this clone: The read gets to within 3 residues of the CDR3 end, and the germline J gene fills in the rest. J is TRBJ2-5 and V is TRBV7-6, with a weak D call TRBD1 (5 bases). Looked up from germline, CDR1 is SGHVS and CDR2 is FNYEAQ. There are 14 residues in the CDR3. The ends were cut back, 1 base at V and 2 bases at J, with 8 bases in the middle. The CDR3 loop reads CASSLGQLQETQYF. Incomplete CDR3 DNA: TGTGCCAGCAGCTTAGGACAGTTACAAGAGACC.

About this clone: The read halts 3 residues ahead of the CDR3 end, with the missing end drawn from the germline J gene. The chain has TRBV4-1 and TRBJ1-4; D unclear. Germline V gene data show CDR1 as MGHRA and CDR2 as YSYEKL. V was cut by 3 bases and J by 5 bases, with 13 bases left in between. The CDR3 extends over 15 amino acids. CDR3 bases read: TGCGCCAGCAGCCATTCACAGAGGGTCAATGAAAAA. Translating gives CASSHSQRVNEK. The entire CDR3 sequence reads CASSHSQRVNEKLFF.

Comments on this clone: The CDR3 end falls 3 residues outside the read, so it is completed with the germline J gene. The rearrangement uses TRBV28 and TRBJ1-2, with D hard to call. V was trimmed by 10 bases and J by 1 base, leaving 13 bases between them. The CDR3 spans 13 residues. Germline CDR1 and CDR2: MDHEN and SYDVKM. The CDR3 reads CATYLNSNYGYTF. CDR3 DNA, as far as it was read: TGTGCCACCTACCTTAACAGTAACTATGGC.

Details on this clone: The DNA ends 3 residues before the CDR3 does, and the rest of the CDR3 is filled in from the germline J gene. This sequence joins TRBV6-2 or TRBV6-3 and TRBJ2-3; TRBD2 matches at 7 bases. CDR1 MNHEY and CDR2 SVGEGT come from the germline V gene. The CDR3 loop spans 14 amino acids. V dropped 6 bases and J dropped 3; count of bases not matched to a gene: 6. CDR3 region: CASRRREITDTQYF. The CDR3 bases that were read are TGTGCCAGCAGGAGGCGGGAGATTACAGATACG.

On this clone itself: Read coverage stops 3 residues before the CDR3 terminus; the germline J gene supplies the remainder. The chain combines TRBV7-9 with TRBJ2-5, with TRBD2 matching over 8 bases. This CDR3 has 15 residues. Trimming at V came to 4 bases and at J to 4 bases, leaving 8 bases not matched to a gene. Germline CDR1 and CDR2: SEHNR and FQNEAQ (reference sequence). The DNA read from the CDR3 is TGTGCCAGCAGCTCCGCCGGGACTAGAGGAGAGACC. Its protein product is CASSSAGTRGET. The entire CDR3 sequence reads CASSSAGTRGETQYF.

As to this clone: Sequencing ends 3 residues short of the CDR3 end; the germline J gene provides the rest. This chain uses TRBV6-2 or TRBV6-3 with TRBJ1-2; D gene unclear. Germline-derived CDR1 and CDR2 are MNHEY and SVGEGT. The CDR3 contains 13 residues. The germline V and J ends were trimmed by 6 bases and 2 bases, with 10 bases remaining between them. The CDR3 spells CASSPTRNYGYTF. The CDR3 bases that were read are TGTGCCAGCAGCCCGACCAGGAACTATGGC.

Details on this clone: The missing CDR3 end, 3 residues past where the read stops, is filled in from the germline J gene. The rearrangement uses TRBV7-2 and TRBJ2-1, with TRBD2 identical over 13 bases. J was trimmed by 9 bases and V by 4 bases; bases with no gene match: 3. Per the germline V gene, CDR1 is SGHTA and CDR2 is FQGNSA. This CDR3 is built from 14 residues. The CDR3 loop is CASSSLAGGFEQFF. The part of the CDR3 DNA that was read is TGTGCCAGCAGCTCACTAGCGGGGGGGTTTGAG.

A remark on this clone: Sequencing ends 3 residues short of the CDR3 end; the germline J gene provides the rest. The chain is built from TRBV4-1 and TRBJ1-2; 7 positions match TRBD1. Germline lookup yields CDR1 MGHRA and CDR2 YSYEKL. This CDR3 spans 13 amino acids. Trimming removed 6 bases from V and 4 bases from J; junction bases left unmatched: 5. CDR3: CASRSTGSYGYTF. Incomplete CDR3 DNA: TGCGCCAGCAGGTCGACAGGGTCCTATGGC.

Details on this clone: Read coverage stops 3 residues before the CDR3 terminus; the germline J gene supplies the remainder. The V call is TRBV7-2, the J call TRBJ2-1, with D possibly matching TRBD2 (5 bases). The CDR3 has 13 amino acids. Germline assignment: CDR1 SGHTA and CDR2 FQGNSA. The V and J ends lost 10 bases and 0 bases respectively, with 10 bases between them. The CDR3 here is CATGLGSYNEQFF. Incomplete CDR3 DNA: TGTGCCACGGGGTTAGGCTCCTACAATGAG.

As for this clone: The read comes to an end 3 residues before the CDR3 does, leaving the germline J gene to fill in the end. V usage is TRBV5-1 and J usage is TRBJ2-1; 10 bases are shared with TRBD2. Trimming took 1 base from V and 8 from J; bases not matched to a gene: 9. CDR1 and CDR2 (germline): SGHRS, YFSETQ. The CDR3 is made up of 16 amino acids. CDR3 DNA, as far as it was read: TGCGCCAGCAGCTTGCAACTAGCGGGAAATGTGGATGAG. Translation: CASSLQLAGNVDE. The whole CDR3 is CASSLQLAGNVDEQFF. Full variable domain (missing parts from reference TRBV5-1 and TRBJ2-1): KAGVTQTPRYLIKTRGQQVTLSCSPISGHRSVSWYQQTPGQGLQFLFEYFSETQRNKGNFPGRFSGRQFSNSRSEMNVSTLELGDSALYLCASSLQLAGNVDEQFFGPGTRLTVL.

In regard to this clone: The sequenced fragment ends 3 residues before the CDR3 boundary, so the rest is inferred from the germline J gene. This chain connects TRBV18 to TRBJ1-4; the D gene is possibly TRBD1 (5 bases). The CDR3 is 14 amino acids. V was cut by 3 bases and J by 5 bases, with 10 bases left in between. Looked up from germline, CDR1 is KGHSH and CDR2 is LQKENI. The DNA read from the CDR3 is TGTGCCAGCTCACCCCGACGACAGAATGAAAAA. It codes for CASSPRRQNEK. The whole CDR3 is CASSPRRQNEKLFF.

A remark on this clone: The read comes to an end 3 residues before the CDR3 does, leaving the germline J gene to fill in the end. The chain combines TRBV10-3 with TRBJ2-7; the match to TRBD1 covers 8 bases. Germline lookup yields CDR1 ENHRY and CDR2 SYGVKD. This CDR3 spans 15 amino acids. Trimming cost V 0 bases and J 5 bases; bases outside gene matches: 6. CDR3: CAISESRQGIHEQYF. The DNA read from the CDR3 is TGTGCCATCAGTGAGTCGCGACAGGGGATCCACGAG.

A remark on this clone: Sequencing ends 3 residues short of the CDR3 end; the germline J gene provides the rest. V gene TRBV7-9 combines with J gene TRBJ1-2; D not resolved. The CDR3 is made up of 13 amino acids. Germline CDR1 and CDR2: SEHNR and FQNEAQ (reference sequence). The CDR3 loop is CASSPQVLDTYTF. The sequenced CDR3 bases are TGTGCCAGCAGCCCACAAGTGCTAGATACC. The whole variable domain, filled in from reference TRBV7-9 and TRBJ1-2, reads DTGVSQNPRHKITKRGQNVTFRCDPISEHNRLYWYRQTLGQGPEFLTYFQNEAQLEKSRLLSDRFSAERPKGSFSTLEIQRTEQGDSAMYLCASSPQVLDTYTFGSGTRLTVV.

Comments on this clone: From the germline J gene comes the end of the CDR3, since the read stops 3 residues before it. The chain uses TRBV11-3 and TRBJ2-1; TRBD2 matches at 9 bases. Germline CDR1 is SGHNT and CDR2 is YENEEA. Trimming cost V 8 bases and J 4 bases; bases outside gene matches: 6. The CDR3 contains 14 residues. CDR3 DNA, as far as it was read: TGTGCCAGCGGGGCGGGGGGGCCGTACAATGAG. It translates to CASGAGGPYNE. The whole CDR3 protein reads CASGAGGPYNEQFF.

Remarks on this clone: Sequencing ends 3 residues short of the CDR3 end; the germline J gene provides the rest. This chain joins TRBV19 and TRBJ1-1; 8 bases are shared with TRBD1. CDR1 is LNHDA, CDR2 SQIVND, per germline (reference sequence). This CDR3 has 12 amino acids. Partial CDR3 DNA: TGTGCCGCCGGGACAGGAGAACGTTTG. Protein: CAAGTGERL. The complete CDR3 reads CAAGTGERLAFF.

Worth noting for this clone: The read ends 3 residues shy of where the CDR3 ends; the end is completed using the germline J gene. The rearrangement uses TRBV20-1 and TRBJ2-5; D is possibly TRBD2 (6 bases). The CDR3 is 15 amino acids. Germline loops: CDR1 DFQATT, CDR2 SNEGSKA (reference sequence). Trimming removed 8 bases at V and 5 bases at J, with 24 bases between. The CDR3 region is CSFWGGRAIGETQYF. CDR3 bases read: TGCAGTTTCTGGGGAGGCAGGGCAATTGGGGAGACC.

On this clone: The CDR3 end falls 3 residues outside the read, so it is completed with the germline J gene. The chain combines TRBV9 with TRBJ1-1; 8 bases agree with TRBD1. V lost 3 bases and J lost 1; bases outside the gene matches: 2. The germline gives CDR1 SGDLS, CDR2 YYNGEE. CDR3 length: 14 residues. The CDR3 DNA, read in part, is TGTGCCAGCAGCGCTGGACAGGGGAACACTGAA. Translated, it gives CASSAGQGNTE. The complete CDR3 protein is CASSAGQGNTEAFF. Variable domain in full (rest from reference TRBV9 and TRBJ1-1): DSGVTQTPKHLITATGQRVTLRCSPRSGDLSVYWYQQSLDQGLQFLIQYYNGEERAKGNILERFSAQQFPDLHSELNLSSLELGDSALYFCASSAGQGNTEAFFGQGTRLTVV.